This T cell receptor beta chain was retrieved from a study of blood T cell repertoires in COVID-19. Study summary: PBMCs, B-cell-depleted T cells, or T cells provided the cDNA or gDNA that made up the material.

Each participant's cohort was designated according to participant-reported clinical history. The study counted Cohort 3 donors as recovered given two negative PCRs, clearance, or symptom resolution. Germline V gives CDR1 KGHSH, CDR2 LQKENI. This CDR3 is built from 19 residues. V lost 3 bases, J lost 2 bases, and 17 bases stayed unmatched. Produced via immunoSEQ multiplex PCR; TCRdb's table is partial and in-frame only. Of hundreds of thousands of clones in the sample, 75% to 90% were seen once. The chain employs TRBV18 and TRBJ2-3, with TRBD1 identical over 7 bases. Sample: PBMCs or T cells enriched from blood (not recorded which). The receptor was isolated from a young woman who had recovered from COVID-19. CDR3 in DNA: TGTGCCAGCTCACCTCTGAGAACAGGGACAGCCACACACACAGATACGCAGTATTTT. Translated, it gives CASSPLRTGTATHTDTQYF.